This paragraph covers one T cell receptor beta chain sequence. Antigen: not known. These data originate in a study of somatic mutations in cytotoxic T cells in rheumatoid arthritis. In the study overall: The authors flow-sorted some V beta antibody-stained T-cell populations at nearly 100% purity, including V beta1+ cells that they sequenced for TCRB. Overall study findings and caveats: Measurement of CD8+ T-cell clonality revealed no significant difference between rheumatoid arthritis patients and age-matched healthy controls.

By positive magnetic bead selection, CD4+ and CD8+ cells were isolated, and their purity was checked by flow cytometry. Authors' methods: Matches to published virus-specific TCRB sequences were rare among patient CD8+ clones larger than 1%. The assay was immunoSEQ multiplex PCR, and TCRdb's table has in-frame clones only and misses some. V, J and clone size are those of that table, while D and trimming were read from the DNA. Of 9,000 to 13,000 clones in the sample, over 80% are singletons; the top ten hold roughly 8%. This CDR3 comprises 11 residues. CDR1 is ENHRY, CDR2 SYGVKD, per germline. Trimming took 8 bases from V and 2 from J, leaving 6 bases between them.

This rearrangement joins TRBV10-3 to TRBJ1-2; no reliable D call. Sequencing was performed on CD8+ T cells sorted from blood. This TCR derives from an adult with rheumatoid arthritis. The CDR3 sequence: CAIRGNYGYTF. CDR3 DNA sequence: TGTGCCATCCGAGGGAACTATGGCTACACCTTC.